This T cell receptor beta chain was found in a study of cytomegalovirus exposure and HLA in healthy donors (dated by TCRdb to the late 2010s). The study in broad terms: An earlier analysis of roughly 500 of the donors reported approximately 260 Gb of sequence data and 95 million to 140 million unique TCR beta sequences obtained from about 180 million T cells. Approximately 300 gigabases of sequencing data and roughly 81 million unique TCR sequences made up an early release that covered several hundred HLA-typed donors. The genetic ancestry cluster associated with self-reported Caucasian donors included 65% to 90% of the 350 to 500 genotyped donors. The study aimed to test whether cataloging public T cell receptors could reveal signatures of past pathogen exposure. The T cell repertoires of under 750 subjects were profiled by immunosequencing and related to cytomegalovirus serostatus. In addition to the first cohort of 500 to 850 subjects, a separate validation cohort of 120 different subjects was used. High-throughput TCR immunosequencing, statistical association of individual TCRs with disease status, and machine learning were combined to predict cytomegalovirus infection status. To study patterns of TCR occurrence, a later analysis re-analyzed previously published TCR beta repertoires from 550 to 800 donors and added high-resolution HLA genotyping. The later analysis used no new phenotypic data to find candidate immune exposures, relying instead on TCR beta sequences and their occurrence across donors. An earlier analysis of some 500 of the donors used high-throughput TCR beta sequencing to judge whether each TCR beta V gene segment behaved as functional or pseudogenic. Alongside the repertoire data, information on donor age, sex, ethnicity and CMV serostatus was compiled. A later genetic analysis took genome-wide SNP genotypes for 398 of the 666 donors and used that subset as a discovery cohort. Every discovery cohort repertoire had been produced on one sequencing platform. HLA typing covered class I and class II loci at four-digit resolution. The number of donors typed differed by locus, with about 629-630 for A, B, C, DRB1 and DQB1, around 500 for DQA1, 600 to 610 for DPA1, and about 450 for DPB1. Roughly five DR-DQ haplotypes were handled as single units for association and clustering, since linkage in the cohort was strong. Across approximately 400 genotyped donors of the cohort, an average of approximately 200,000 unique TCR beta nucleotide sequences per donor were sequenced, and roughly 20% of those sequences were non-productive. Results the study describes overall, beyond this receptor: HLA typing was unavailable for some donors at each locus, so association tests used only the typed subset. Cytomegalovirus status was reported to be diagnosed by the classifier with high specificity and sensitivity in both the original and validation cohorts. According to a later analysis, most CMV-associated TCR beta chains appeared to be HLA-restricted, and the HLA associations seemed to be driven largely by CMV exposure. A later analysis associated 16,951 TCR beta sequences with specific HLA alleles at a false discovery rate of 0.05. A total of some 180 TCR beta chains were listed by the study as associated with cytomegalovirus. According to a later analysis, TCR association rates differed among HLA loci, with DRB1 alleles showing the most associated TCRs and HLA-C alleles showing the fewest. A cluster of highly shared sequence variants was judged likely to be a technical artifact of the sequencing pipeline. In this cohort, only TCR beta chains were sequenced, and detectable features were limited by the absence of alpha or paired-chain data. Because the 87-base-pair reads could not distinguish some IMGT-functional V segments, including TRBV6-2 and TRBV6-3, those segments were excluded. For the cohort, immune exposure information was limited to CMV serostatus. Broadly in line with IMGT annotations, most TCR beta V segments showed up in productive rearrangements about 87% or about 30% of the time in an earlier analysis of approximately 600 of the donors. Most TCR sequences were observed very rarely across donors, whereas some public TCRs were present in many individuals. A further reported finding was that TCR beta sequences accurately predicted the HLA-A and HLA-B alleles for most subjects in the first cohort. Compared with the roughly 670-donor mean, donors in an Asian-associated ancestry cluster had fewer N-insertions in productive TCRs, according to a later genetic analysis. In vitro tests confirmed that three of the cytomegalovirus-associated TCR beta chains recognize cytomegalovirus antigens. Strong co-occurrence of HLA alleles, especially DR and DQ, made assigning TCR associations to individual alleles difficult. In a later genetic analysis, a missense DCLRE1C variant was associated with V-gene and J-gene trimming of TCR beta chains, and the association was replicated in an independent cohort. The authors suggested that the approach could potentially be extended to other disease states and immunological phenotypes. Sequencing depth was assumed to be roughly uniform across donors in the presence/absence analyses, though that assumption may not hold. Several of the top co-occurrence clusters appeared to be linked to parvovirus B19, influenza, CMV and Epstein-Barr virus, according to a later analysis. The earlier analysis of 587 of the donors excluded some 15 rarely observed V segments, including chromosome 9 orphons, because counts were too low. A later analysis found that HLA-associated TCR beta chains were more clonally expanded and had lower generation probabilities than equally common non-associated chains. Correlated functional status among segregating V segments might reflect linkage disequilibrium, but an unknown experimental factor could not be ruled out.

The CDR3 covers 15 residues, taking in both the cysteine and the phenylalanine. The entry retains the CDR3 DNA only, 45 bases that are in frame from base 1. In the germline V gene (reference sequence), CDR1 corresponds to MNHNY and CDR2 to SVGAGI. V and J lose 5 bases and 9 bases, and a span of 20 bases separates them. Concerning this clone itself: The antigen it recognizes is unknown. Base qualities are not recorded, but no much larger clone differs from it by a single base.

In total, roughly 670 healthy bone marrow donors made up the cohort. Cohort members were all nominally healthy when sampled, although unrecorded immune exposures were likely present. The donor tested CMV seropositive, placing the donor among the 310 or so seropositive members of the cohort. Each donor provided a peripheral blood sample, and peripheral blood mononuclear cells were used for TCR beta sequencing. The Qiagen DNeasy Blood Extraction Kit was used to extract genomic DNA from the blood cell samples. The receptor library was made with the immunoSEQ multiplex PCR assay. A mixture of 60 forward primers for TCR Vbeta segments and 13 reverse primers for TCR Jbeta segments was used in the multiplex PCR. The CDR3 region of rearranged TCR beta genes was amplified from genomic DNA by a multiplex PCR assay. On the Illumina HiSeq System, the amplified TCR beta libraries were sequenced as 87-base-pair reads. Per the source publication's procedure: Across the 640 or so repertoires, a later analysis counted 78 million or so unique TCR beta chains, around 11 million of which were shared by at least two donors. Raw reads were error-corrected and collapsed into unique sequences with a nearest-neighbor algorithm that merged closely related sequences to remove PCR and sequencing errors. CDR3 sequences were aligned to IMGT reference sequences to assign V, D and J gene segments. For a sequence to be retained, at least a six-nucleotide match to both a V gene segment and a J gene segment was required. A rearrangement was called productive if the CDR3 had no stop codons and remained in frame with V and J, and every other rearrangement was called non-productive. Following IMGT convention, CDR3 was defined as the stretch from the second conserved V-encoded cysteine to the conserved J-encoded phenylalanine. Sequences without an unambiguous match to a single V gene segment were excluded from the earlier analysis of approximately 600 of the donors. An earlier analysis of a few hundred of the donors classified V segments as functional when productive rearrangements were above 56.7% and as segregating when the standard deviation between donors was above 5%. A statistical classification framework was built to diagnose cytomegalovirus status from the catalog of TCR beta chain sequences. In a later analysis, V and J genes were assigned by comparing TCR nucleotide sequences against IMGT/GENE-DB human TR gene sequences. A later analysis assigned CDR3 sequences and most-parsimonious VDJ recombination scenarios with the TCRdist pipeline. In a later analysis, each TCR beta chain was defined by its CDR3 amino acid sequence together with its V-gene family, and reads lacking a unique V-gene family were excluded. To address suspected cross-contamination and a sequencing artifact, a later analysis removed 592 highly shared, low-generation-probability nucleotide sequences. A later analysis calculated a clonal expansion index for each public chain from normalized within-repertoire ranks of inferred template counts. In a later analysis, generation probabilities were computed using a VDJ recombination model fitted to out-of-frame rearrangements, and the results were checked against IGoR. A later analysis scored TCR-TCR, TCR-HLA and TCR-CMV co-occurrence with hypergeometric tests, applying a repertoire-size bias correction to TCR pairs. A later analysis estimated false discovery rates by permuting HLA or CMV assignments 20 times. In a later analysis, co-occurring TCRs were grouped with DBSCAN, and TCRdist sequence similarity was added when clustering was performed within HLA-allele-positive subsets. Co-occurrence clustering excluded repertoires with fewer than 30,000 or more than 120,000 public chains, plus five with anomalous nucleotide sharing. The immuneACCESS repertoire file appears here via TCRdb, limited to in-frame rearrangements. These files lack a portion of the clones; in checked studies, under half of the deficit traces to unresolved V genes, and the cause of the others is not known. That table furnishes V, J and clone size, whereas the DNA furnished D and trimming. The sample profile shows 140,000 to 150,000 clones; about 84% of them were found once. The top ten constitute over 2% of the sample.

Sequencing was done on a sample of PBMCs. The chain uses TRBV6-6 and TRBJ2-1, with the D gene call left open. The sequence came from a young woman in good health and CMV-seropositive. The DNA reads TGTGCCAGCAGTCCCCACTCTAGTTACCATAGTGAGCAGTTCTTC. This gives the protein CASSPHSSYHSEQFF.